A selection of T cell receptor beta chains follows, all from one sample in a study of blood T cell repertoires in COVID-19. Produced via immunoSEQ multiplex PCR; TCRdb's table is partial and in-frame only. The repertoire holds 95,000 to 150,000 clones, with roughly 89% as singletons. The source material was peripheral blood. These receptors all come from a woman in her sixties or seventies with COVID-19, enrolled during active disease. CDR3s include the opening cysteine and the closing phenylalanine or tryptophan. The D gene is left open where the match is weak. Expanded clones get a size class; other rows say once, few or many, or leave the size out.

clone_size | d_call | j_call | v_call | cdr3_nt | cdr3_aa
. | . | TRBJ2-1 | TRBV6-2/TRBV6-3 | TGTGCCAGCAGCCAAACACAAATAGGAGTACTCCGGGGCTACAATGAGCAGTTCTTC | CASSQTQIGVLRGYNEQFF
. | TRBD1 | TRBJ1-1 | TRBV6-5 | TGTGCCAGCATAGGGTGGACAGGGCAGGACACTGAAGCTTTCTTT | CASIGWTGQDTEAFF
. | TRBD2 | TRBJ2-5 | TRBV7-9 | TGTGCCAGCAGCTTAGCGCTGTGGGGGGGCCAAGAGACCCAGTACTTC | CASSLALWGGQETQYF
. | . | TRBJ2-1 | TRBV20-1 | TGCAGTGCTAGTTTATACAACTCCTACAATGAGCAGTTCTTC | CSASLYNSYNEQFF
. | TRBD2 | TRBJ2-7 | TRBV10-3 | TGTGCCATCAGTGTTAGCGGGGGGGAAGCCTACGAGCAGTACTTC | CAISVSGGEAYEQYF
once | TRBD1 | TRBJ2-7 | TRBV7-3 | TGTGCCAGCAGCTTAACGGGACAGGGGATGTTCGACGAGCAGTACTTC | CASSLTGQGMFDEQYF
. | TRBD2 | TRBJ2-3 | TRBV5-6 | TGTGCCAGCAGCTTGAGGACTAGCGGGGGGAGCACAGATACGCAGTATTTT | CASSLRTSGGSTDTQYF
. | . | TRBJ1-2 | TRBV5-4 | TGTGCCAGCAGCTTGCCAGGCACATATGGCTACACCTTC | CASSLPGTYGYTF
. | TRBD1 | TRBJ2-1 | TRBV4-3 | TGCGCCAGCAGCCAAGCCGGGACAGGGAAAGGCAATGAGCAGTTCTTC | CASSQAGTGKGNEQFF
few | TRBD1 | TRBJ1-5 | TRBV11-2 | TGTGCCAGCAGCTTAGCAGGGGGAGGCAATCAGCCCCAGCATTTT | CASSLAGGGNQPQHF
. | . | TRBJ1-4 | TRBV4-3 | TGCGCCAGCAGCCAAGAGGGCAGCCTAAATGAAAAACTGTTTTTT | CASSQEGSLNEKLFF
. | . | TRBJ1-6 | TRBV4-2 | TGTGCCAGCAGCCAAGATGGGGCTAGCTCCTATAATTCACCCCTCCACTTT | CASSQDGASSYNSPLHF
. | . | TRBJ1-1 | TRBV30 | TGTGCCTGGAGTGTACAACGAGGGGGCACTGAAGCTTTCTTT | CAWSVQRGGTEAFF
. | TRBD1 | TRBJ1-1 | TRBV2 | TGTGCCAGCAGGGGGGGACAGACGAACACTGAAGCTTTCTTT | CASRGGQTNTEAFF
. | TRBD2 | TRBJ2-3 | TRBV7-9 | TGTGCCAGCAGCCACCAGGGACTAGCGGGGGGGGAGGCAGATACGCAGTATTTT | CASSHQGLAGGEADTQYF
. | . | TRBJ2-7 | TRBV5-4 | TGTGCCAGCAGCTTGCCGACCTACGGAGCAGAGCAGTACTTC | CASSLPTYGAEQYF
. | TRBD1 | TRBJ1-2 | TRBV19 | TGTGCCAGTATGAATCTTTTTGGGGACAGGGTTCGTGATGGCTACACCTTC | CASMNLFGDRVRDGYTF
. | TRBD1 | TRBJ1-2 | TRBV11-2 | TGTGCCAGCAGCCCCGGGACAGTGGGTGGCTACACCTTC | CASSPGTVGGYTF
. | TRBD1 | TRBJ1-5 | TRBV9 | TGTGCCAGCAGCGCGAGGGACAGGCCCTCGGGCAGTCAGCCCCAGCATTTT | CASSARDRPSGSQPQHF
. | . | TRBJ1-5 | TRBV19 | TGTGCCAGTAGTCCTCAGGCTGATCAGCCCCAGCATTTT | CASSPQADQPQHF
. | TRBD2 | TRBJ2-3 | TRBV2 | TGTGCCAGCAGTAGCCGATTTAGCGGGGGGGCCACAGATACGCAGTATTTT | CASSSRFSGGATDTQYF
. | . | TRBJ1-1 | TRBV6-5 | TGTGCCAGCAGTTACTCGAGAAAAGGGGGCACTGAAGCTTTCTTT | CASSYSRKGGTEAFF